The 14 T cell receptor beta chains presented below share a single source sample, sequenced in a study of brain T cells in children with intractable seizures. Sequencing used immunoSEQ multiplex PCR; TCRdb keeps in-frame clones, though not all of them. This table holds over 95,000 clones, 94% found once. This sample comprised peripheral blood, obtained at surgery. These receptors were taken from a boy younger than two with hemimegalencephaly and intractable seizures.

The rearrangement uses TRBV7-9 and TRBJ2-3; the D gene is possibly TRBD2 (6 bases). V was shortened by 5 bases and J by 0 bases, with 9 bases between the two germline ends. The germline V gene has CDR1 SEHNR and CDR2 FQNEAQ (reference sequence). The CDR3 covers 14 residues. In DNA, the CDR3 is TGTGCCAGCAGCCCAAGCGGGAGCACAGATACGCAGTATTTT. Residues: CASSPSGSTDTQYF.

V usage is TRBV28 and J usage is TRBJ2-3; 9 positions match TRBD1. The V gene's germline CDR1 is MDHEN and CDR2 SYDVKM. The CDR3 contains 19 residues. The ends lost 5 bases at V and 1 base at J; junction bases unmatched: 16. CDR3 residues: CASSPDRGLLFPGTDTQYF. The CDR3 bases are TGTGCCAGCAGTCCCGACAGGGGGTTATTGTTTCCGGGCACAGATACGCAGTATTTT.

The CDR3 sequence is CASANFGTAEAFF. The DNA of the CDR3 is TGTGCCAGCGCAAACTTCGGGACAGCAGAAGCTTTCTTT. The chain recombines TRBV12-3 or TRBV12-4 with TRBJ1-1, with 7 positions matching TRBD1. The length of the CDR3 is 13 residues. V lost 8 bases, J lost 8 bases, and 11 bases stayed unmatched.

J is TRBJ1-2 and V is TRBV18; 8 bases map to TRBD1. Trimming removed 5 bases from V and 4 bases from J; junction bases left unmatched: 3. This CDR3 comprises 13 residues. Per germline, CDR1 KGHSH and CDR2 LQKENI. The CDR3 coding sequence is TGTGCCAGCTCATCAGACAGGGGCTATGGCTACACCTTC. This encodes CASSSDRGYGYTF.

V and J are TRBV4-3 and TRBJ2-3; the match to TRBD2 covers 8 bases. V was pared by 4 bases and J by 2 bases, with 11 bases of the junction left unmatched. The CDR3 consists of 17 residues. Germline CDR1 is LGHNA and CDR2 is YSLEER. The DNA for the CDR3 is TGCGCCAGCAGCCGGGATAGGGCACTAGCGGTCACAGATACGCAGTATTTT. Protein: CASSRDRALAVTDTQYF.

The chain joins TRBV29-1 to TRBJ2-1; 13 bases agree with TRBD2. CDR3 size: 15 residues. Trimming took 3 bases from V and 12 from J; bases not matched to a gene: 11. Germline V CDR1 and CDR2: SQVTM, ANQGSEA. CDR3 amino acids: CSVDGGLAGVLLQFF. CDR3 in DNA: TGCAGCGTTGACGGCGGACTAGCGGGAGTATTGTTGCAGTTCTTC.

This clone was seen once. The chain links TRBV11-2 to TRBJ1-2; 9 nucleotides align to TRBD1. With 2 bases clipped from V and 4 bases from J, the junction kept 2 bases outside the gene matches. The CDR3 runs 14 residues. Germline V lookup: CDR1 SGHAT, CDR2 FQNNGV. As DNA, the CDR3 is TGTGCCAGCAGCTTATACAGGGGGCCCTATGGCTACACCTTC. Translated, it gives CASSLYRGPYGYTF.

This clone has only one observation. The gene calls are TRBV5-1 and TRBJ1-2; D is perhaps TRBD1 (5 bases). The CDR3 runs to 14 residues. Trimming pared 0 bases from V and 3 bases from J, leaving 9 bases between. Germline V CDR1 and CDR2: SGHRS, YFSETQ. The CDR3 DNA sequence: TGCGCCAGCAGCTTGGAGGGGACGCACTATGGCTACACCTTC. Its protein is CASSLEGTHYGYTF.

This clone was seen just once. This rearrangement joins TRBV6-6 to TRBJ2-3, with D possibly matching TRBD2 (6 bases). Germline assignment: CDR1 MNHNY and CDR2 SVGAGI (reference sequence). CDR3 length: 16 amino acids. V gave up 2 bases and J gave up 4 bases, with 16 bases separating them. CDR3 sequence (DNA): TGTGCCAGCAGTTACGGAGGGCTAGGAGTGGCAGATACGCAGTATTTT. Its protein product is CASSYGGLGVADTQYF.

The chain uses TRBV10-3 and TRBJ1-1; 8 bases map to TRBD1. Germline values: CDR1 ENHRY, CDR2 SYGVKD. The CDR3 spans 12 residues. The junction had 3 bases not matched to a gene; V was cut back by 5 bases and J by 7 bases. The CDR3 sequence: CAISPGQGEAFF. The CDR3 DNA sequence: TGTGCCATCAGTCCTGGACAGGGTGAAGCTTTCTTT.

V and J are TRBV12-3 or TRBV12-4 and TRBJ1-1; no reliable D call. With 7 bases removed from V and 6 bases from J, the gap between germline ends came to 15 bases. The CDR3 has 13 residues. DNA of the CDR3: TGTGCCAGCACCATTTATCCAGGCGCTGAAGCTTTCTTT. This translates into CASTIYPGAEAFF.

The chain carries TRBV29-1 and TRBJ1-5; 7 nucleotides line up with TRBD1. Germline CDR1 SQVTM, CDR2 ANQGSEA. CDR3 size: 13 residues. With 6 bases clipped from V and 7 bases from J, the junction kept 9 bases outside the gene matches. CDR3 region: CSVSQGYKQPQHF. CDR3 sequence (DNA): TGCAGCGTATCACAGGGGTACAAGCAGCCCCAGCATTTT.

The V and J genes are TRBV5-1 and TRBJ2-3; TRBD1 matches at 7 bases. CDR1 is SGHRS, CDR2 YFSETQ, per germline. The V and J ends lost 4 bases and 7 bases, in that order; junction bases with no gene match: 9. The CDR3 runs 14 residues. This CDR3 is CASSPAHRGHTQYF. CDR3 sequence (DNA): TGCGCCAGCAGCCCGGCTCACAGGGGACATACGCAGTATTTT.

The chain joins TRBV19 to TRBJ1-5; the D is unclear. The CDR3 has 15 amino acids. Germline lookup yields CDR1 LNHDA and CDR2 SQIVND (reference sequence). V was cut by 1 base and J by 3 bases, with 10 bases left in between. For the CDR3, the DNA is TGTGCCAGTAGTATAGGGAGCCATTTCAATCAGCCCCAGCATTTT. Its protein is CASSIGSHFNQPQHF.